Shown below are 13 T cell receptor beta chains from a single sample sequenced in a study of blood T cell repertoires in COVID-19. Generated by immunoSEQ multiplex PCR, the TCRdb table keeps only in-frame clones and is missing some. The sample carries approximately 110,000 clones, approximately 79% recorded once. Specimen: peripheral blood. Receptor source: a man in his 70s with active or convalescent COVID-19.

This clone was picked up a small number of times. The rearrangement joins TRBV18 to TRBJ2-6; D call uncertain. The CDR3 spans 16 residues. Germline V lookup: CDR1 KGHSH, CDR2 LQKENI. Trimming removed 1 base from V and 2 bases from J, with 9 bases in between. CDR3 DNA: TGTGCCAGCTCACCACGGAGTGTAACTGGGGCCAACGTCCTGACTTTC. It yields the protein CASSPRSVTGANVLTF.

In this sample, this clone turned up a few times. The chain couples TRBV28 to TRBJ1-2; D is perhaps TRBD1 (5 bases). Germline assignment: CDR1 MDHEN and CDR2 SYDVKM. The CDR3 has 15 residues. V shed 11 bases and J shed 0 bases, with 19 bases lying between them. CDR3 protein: CASLWGLTANYGYTF. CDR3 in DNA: TGTGCCTCCTTGTGGGGCTTAACAGCTAACTATGGCTACACCTTC.

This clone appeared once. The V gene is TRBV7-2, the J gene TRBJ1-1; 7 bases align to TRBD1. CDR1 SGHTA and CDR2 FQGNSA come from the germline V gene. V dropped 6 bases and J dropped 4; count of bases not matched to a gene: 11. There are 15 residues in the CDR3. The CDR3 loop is CASSYRDREVTEAFF. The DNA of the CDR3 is TGTGCCAGCAGTTACCGGGACAGAGAGGTCACTGAAGCTTTCTTT.

The chain's CDR3 is CASRLAGEGNGQYF. For the CDR3, the DNA is TGCGCCAGCAGGCTAGCGGGAGAGGGGAACGGGCAGTACTTC. V gene TRBV5-1 combines with J gene TRBJ2-7; 10 nucleotides match TRBD2. With 5 bases clipped from V and 9 bases from J, the junction kept 11 bases outside the gene matches. Germline-derived CDR1 and CDR2 are SGHRS and YFSETQ. The CDR3 is made up of 14 amino acids.

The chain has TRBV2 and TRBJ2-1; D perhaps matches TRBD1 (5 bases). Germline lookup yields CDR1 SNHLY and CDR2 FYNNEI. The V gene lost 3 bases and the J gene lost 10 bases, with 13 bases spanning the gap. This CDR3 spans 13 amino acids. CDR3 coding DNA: TGTGCCAGCAGTGATCGACAGAACGACGAGCAGTTCTTC. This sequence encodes CASSDRQNDEQFF. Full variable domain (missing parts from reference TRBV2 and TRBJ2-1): EPEVTQTPSHQVTQMGQEVILRCVPISNHLYFYWYRQILGQKVEFLVSFYNNEISEKSEIFDDQFSVERPDGSNFTLKIRSTKLEDSAMYFCASSDRQNDEQFFGPGTRLTVL.

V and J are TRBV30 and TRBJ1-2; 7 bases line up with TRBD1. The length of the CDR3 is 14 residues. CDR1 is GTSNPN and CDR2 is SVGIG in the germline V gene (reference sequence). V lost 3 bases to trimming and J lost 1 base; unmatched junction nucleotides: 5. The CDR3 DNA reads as TGTGCCTGGAGGATACAGGGGTTTAACTATGGCTACACCTTC. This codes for CAWRIQGFNYGYTF.

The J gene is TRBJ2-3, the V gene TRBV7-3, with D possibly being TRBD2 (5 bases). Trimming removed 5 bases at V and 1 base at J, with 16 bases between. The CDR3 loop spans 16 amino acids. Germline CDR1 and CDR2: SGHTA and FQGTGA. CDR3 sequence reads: CASSPGLLLRTDTQYF. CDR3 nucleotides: TGTGCCAGCAGCCCCGGACTTTTACTACGCACAGATACGCAGTATTTT.

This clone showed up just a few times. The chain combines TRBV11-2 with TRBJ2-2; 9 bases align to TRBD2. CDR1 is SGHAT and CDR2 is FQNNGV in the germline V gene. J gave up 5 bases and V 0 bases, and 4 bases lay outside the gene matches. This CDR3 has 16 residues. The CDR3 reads CASSLEGGRGTGELFF. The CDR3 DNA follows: TGTGCCAGCAGCTTAGAGGGCGGGAGGGGTACCGGGGAGCTGTTTTTT.

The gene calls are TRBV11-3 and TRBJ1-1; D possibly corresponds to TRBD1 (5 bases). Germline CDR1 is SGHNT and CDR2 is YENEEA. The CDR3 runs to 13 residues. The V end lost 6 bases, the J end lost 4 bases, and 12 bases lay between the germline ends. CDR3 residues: CASSSSGGTEAFF. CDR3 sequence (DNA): TGTGCCAGCAGTTCCAGCGGGGGCACTGAAGCTTTCTTT.

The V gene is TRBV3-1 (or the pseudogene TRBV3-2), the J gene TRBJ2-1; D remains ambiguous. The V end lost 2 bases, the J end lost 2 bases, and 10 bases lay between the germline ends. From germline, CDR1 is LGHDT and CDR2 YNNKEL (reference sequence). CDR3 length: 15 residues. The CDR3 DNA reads TGTGCCAGCAGCCAACGACAAGACACCTACAATGAGCAGTTCTTC. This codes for CASSQRQDTYNEQFF.

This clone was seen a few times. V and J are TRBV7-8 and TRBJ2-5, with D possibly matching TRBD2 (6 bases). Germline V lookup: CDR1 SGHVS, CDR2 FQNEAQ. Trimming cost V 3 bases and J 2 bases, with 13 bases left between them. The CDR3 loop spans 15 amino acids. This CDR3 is CASSLLTRRQETQYF. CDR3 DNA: TGTGCCAGCAGCTTGCTGACTAGGCGGCAAGAGACCCAGTACTTC.

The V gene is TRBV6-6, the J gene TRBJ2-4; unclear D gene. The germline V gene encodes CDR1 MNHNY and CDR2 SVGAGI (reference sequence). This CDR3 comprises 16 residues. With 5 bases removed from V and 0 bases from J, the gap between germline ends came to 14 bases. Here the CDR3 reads CASSLSSVLAKNIQYF. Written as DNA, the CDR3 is TGTGCCAGCAGTCTGTCCTCGGTCTTAGCCAAAAACATTCAGTACTTC.

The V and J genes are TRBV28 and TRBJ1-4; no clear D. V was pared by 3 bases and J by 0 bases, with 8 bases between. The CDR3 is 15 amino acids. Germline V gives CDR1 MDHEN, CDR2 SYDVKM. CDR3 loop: CASSLSGATNEKLFF. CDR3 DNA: TGTGCCAGCAGTTTGAGCGGGGCAACTAATGAAAAACTGTTTTTT.